This TCR beta chain was recovered during a study of blood T cell repertoires in COVID-19. The overall study: Acute and convalescent COVID-19 samples came from the United States, Italy and Spain.

The authors' processing: Reference gene primer amplification yielded estimated nucleated cell counts. Sequencing used immunoSEQ multiplex PCR; TCRdb keeps in-frame clones, though not all of them. The V and J calls and the clone size are those of that table, but D and trimming were determined from the DNA. Counted here are under 250,000 clones, roughly nine tenths occurring once; the ten biggest clones make up approximately 6.2%. V shed 5 bases and J shed 7 bases, with 14 bases lying between them. The length of the CDR3 is 13 residues. The germline V gene encodes CDR1 LNHDA and CDR2 SQIVND (reference sequence).

The gene calls are TRBV19 and TRBJ1-1, with D maybe TRBD1 (5 bases). Sample: peripheral blood. The receptor was isolated from a man aged 55-75 years with acute or convalescent COVID-19. Written as DNA, the CDR3 is TGTGCCAGTAGTTTCAGAAGGGGCGGTGAAGCTTTCTTT. It translates to CASSFRRGGEAFF. The full variable domain, rest sourced from reference TRBV19 and TRBJ1-1, is DGGITQSPKYLFRKEGQNVTLSCEQNLNHDAMYWYRQDPGQGLRLIYYSQIVNDFQKGDIAEGYSVSREKKESFPLTVTSAQKNPTAFYLCASSFRRGGEAFFGQGTRLTVV.